The clone carrying this T cell receptor (beta chain) was detected only a few times. Antigen: not known. V lost 4 bases to trimming and J lost 0 bases; unmatched junction nucleotides: 3. The CDR3 is 15 amino acids. Germline loops: CDR1 LGHDT, CDR2 YNNKEL (reference sequence). The sample originates from a study of early T cells in non-severe SARS-CoV-2 infection. Study-wide results and caveats: Matches to VDJdb favored anti-spike CD8 responses and missed private and CD4 specificities.

TCRdb independently ran MiXCR on the 5' RACE reads; one entry per CDR3 protein. The data show around 57,000 distinct CDR3 sequences, about 6.2% seen once. This chain connects TRBV3-1 to TRBJ2-3; 8 positions agree with TRBD2. The sequenced material came from whole blood. The sequence was obtained from an adult who was a healthcare worker with PCR-confirmed SARS-CoV-2 infection or an uninfected control (not recorded which). The CDR3 protein is CASSPVAGSTDTQYF. CDR3 nucleotides: TGTGCCAGCAGCCCGGTAGCGGGAAGCACAGATACGCAGTATTTT.